Presented here are 14 T cell receptor beta chains from one specimen sequenced in a study of blood T cell repertoires in COVID-19. Assay used: immunoSEQ multiplex PCR; TCRdb lists only in-frame clones, some missing. Here the sample spans around 260,000 clones, 75% to 95% being singletons. Material for sequencing was PBMCs or T cells enriched from blood (not recorded which). These receptors were obtained from a woman in her 30s who had recovered from COVID-19.

The chain combines TRBV7-3 with TRBJ2-1; 7 nucleotides align to TRBD2. From germline, CDR1 is SGHTA and CDR2 FQGTGA. With 1 base clipped from V and 5 bases from J, the junction kept 2 bases outside the gene matches. This CDR3 is built from 14 residues. CDR3 sequence (DNA): TGTGCCAGCAGCTTAAACGGGAGGAACAATGAGCAGTTCTTC. Amino acid sequence: CASSLNGRNNEQFF.

V and J are TRBV7-9 and TRBJ1-2, with 11 bases aligning to TRBD1. The germline gives CDR1 SEHNR, CDR2 FQNEAQ (reference sequence). This CDR3 contains 15 residues. V dropped 2 bases and J dropped 8; count of bases not matched to a gene: 7. CDR3 nucleotides: TGTGCCAGCAGCTTAAACGGACAGGGGGCGAAGGGCTACACCTTC. Translation gives CASSLNGQGAKGYTF.

The chain uses TRBV27 and TRBJ2-2; 8 bases agree with TRBD1. This CDR3 has 16 amino acids. Germline trimming cut 6 bases from V and 7 bases from J; bases unmatched to any gene: 13. CDR1 MNHEY and CDR2 SMNVEV come from the germline V gene (reference sequence). In DNA, the CDR3 is TGTGCCAGCAGGGACGGGACAGGTCCAGTCGGCGGGGAGCTGTTTTTT. This codes for CASRDGTGPVGGELFF.

The chain has TRBV7-2 and TRBJ1-2, with 9 bases identical to TRBD1. CDR3 length: 17 amino acids. With 3 bases clipped from V and 4 bases from J, the junction kept 12 bases outside the gene matches. Germline assignment: CDR1 SGHTA and CDR2 FQGNSA. CDR3 protein: CASSLMDRGNPLYGYTF. In DNA, the CDR3 is TGTGCCAGCAGCTTGATGGACAGGGGAAACCCCCTCTATGGCTACACCTTC.

V usage is TRBV9 and J usage is TRBJ2-7, with a possible D match to TRBD2 (7 bases). CDR3 length equals 13 residues. Germline-derived CDR1 and CDR2 are SGDLS and YYNGEE. Trimming stripped 1 base from V and 7 bases from J, with 12 bases between. CDR3 sequence: CASSVREGGEQYF. The CDR3 DNA is TGTGCCAGCAGCGTAAGGGAGGGGGGTGAGCAGTACTTC.

The chain links TRBV12-1 to TRBJ1-1; TRBD1 is the table's D call, not checked against the DNA. TRBV12-1 constitutes a pseudogene. CDR3 length equals 19 residues. CDR3 nucleotide sequence: TGTGCCAGCAGCTCTTGGGGGGACATACAGGGGGCGCAGGACACTGAAGCTTTCTTT. Encoded protein: CASSSWGDIQGAQDTEAFF.

The V gene is TRBV24-1, the J gene TRBJ2-1, with 7 bases that match TRBD1. The junction had 11 bases not matched to a gene; V was cut back by 5 bases and J by 8 bases. The length of the CDR3 is 15 residues. CDR1 and CDR2 from the germline V gene are KGHDR and SFDVKD. The CDR3 DNA reads as TGTGCCACCAGTGGCCGGGCAGGGGGTTTGGATGAGCAGTTCTTC. It translates to CATSGRAGGLDEQFF.

The chain joins TRBV28 to TRBJ1-1; D might be TRBD1 (6 bases). Trimming removed 7 bases from V and 3 bases from J, with 18 bases in between. The CDR3 loop spans 15 amino acids. CDR1 MDHEN and CDR2 SYDVKM come from the germline V gene. CDR3 nucleotides: TGTGCCAGCACATCCAGGGGATATAGCGACACTGAAGCTTTCTTT. Its protein is CASTSRGYSDTEAFF.

The chain couples TRBV28 to TRBJ1-6; 8 positions agree with TRBD1. In germline, CDR1 is MDHEN, CDR2 SYDVKM. The CDR3 totals 14 residues. V shed 2 bases and J 9 bases; nucleotides not matched to a gene: 3. DNA for the CDR3: TGTGCCAGCAGTTTAAGGCAGGGGGCTTCACCCCTCCACTTT. Translating it yields CASSLRQGASPLHF.

The chain links TRBV28 to TRBJ2-7; 7 nucleotides match TRBD2. V shed 6 bases, J shed 6 bases, and the junction held 11 bases outside the gene matches. CDR1 MDHEN and CDR2 SYDVKM come from the germline V gene. This CDR3 comprises 14 residues. CDR3 in DNA: TGTGCCAGCAGCGAAAAGACTAGCCATGTCGAGCAGTACTTC. Encoded protein: CASSEKTSHVEQYF.

The chain employs TRBV5-1 and TRBJ2-7; the match to TRBD2 covers 7 bases. The V segment lost 2 bases and the J segment 0 bases; nucleotides outside the gene matches: 5. From germline, CDR1 is SGHRS and CDR2 YFSETQ. This CDR3 region has 15 residues. The CDR3 reads CASSLFGTTSYEQYF. DNA of the CDR3: TGCGCCAGCAGCTTATTCGGGACTACCTCCTACGAGCAGTACTTC.

The CDR3 spells CASSTGDWGTEAFF. The CDR3 nucleotides are TGTGCCAGTAGTACCGGGGACTGGGGGACTGAAGCTTTCTTT. This chain connects TRBV19 to TRBJ1-1, with a possible D match to TRBD1 (5 bases). This CDR3 region has 14 residues. V lost 4 bases to trimming and J lost 5 bases, with 14 bases between them. CDR1 is LNHDA and CDR2 is SQIVND in the germline V gene (reference sequence). The entire variable domain, with the rest obtained from reference TRBV19 and TRBJ1-1, is as follows: DGGITQSPKYLFRKEGQNVTLSCEQNLNHDAMYWYRQDPGQGLRLIYYSQIVNDFQKGDIAEGYSVSREKKESFPLTVTSAQKNPTAFYLCASSTGDWGTEAFFGQGTRLTVV.

The chain is built from TRBV9 and TRBJ2-6; 9 bases match TRBD1. Trimming cost V 1 base and J 3 bases; bases outside gene matches: 8. CDR3 size: 18 residues. Germline V gene lookup returns CDR1 SGDLS and CDR2 YYNGEE. The CDR3 sequence is CASSVIPGQGNGANVLTF. The CDR3 region has the DNA TGTGCCAGCAGCGTAATCCCGGGACAGGGAAATGGGGCCAACGTCCTGACTTTC.

The J gene is TRBJ1-1, the V gene TRBV5-1; D ambiguous. This CDR3 comprises 13 residues. V was trimmed by 3 bases and J by 1 base, leaving 7 bases between them. Looked up from germline, CDR1 is SGHRS and CDR2 is YFSETQ. The DNA of the CDR3 is TGCGCCAGCAGCTCCCAGGAGAACACTGAAGCTTTCTTT. Translating gives CASSSQENTEAFF.